The 29 T cell receptor beta chains listed next were all sequenced from one sample in a study of beta chain features in type 1 diabetes. Reverse transcribing all isolated RNA meant expressed TCRB transcripts were sequenced. Clones were sequenced by immunoSEQ multiplex PCR, and TCRdb holds only the in-frame ones, with some missing. Among under 450,000 clones, roughly 14% were seen once, and the ten largest hold approximately 0.035%. The sample comprised naive CD4+ T cells from blood. Source of these receptors: a man under 40 in good health.

In its sample, this clone was seen a few times. The chain links TRBV14 to TRBJ2-1; TRBD2 matches at 10 bases. V lost 1 base, J lost 0 bases, and 3 bases stayed unmatched. This CDR3 contains 17 residues. From germline, CDR1 is SGHDN and CDR2 FVKESK. The CDR3 is CASSQALAGDSYNEQFF. The CDR3 coding sequence is TGTGCCAGCAGCCAAGCTCTAGCGGGAGACTCCTACAATGAGCAGTTCTTC.

The chain links TRBV13 to TRBJ1-2, with D perhaps TRBD1 (6 bases). The CDR3 spans 16 residues. The ends were cut back, 7 bases at V and 4 bases at J, with 22 bases in the middle. Germline CDR1 and CDR2: PRHDT and FYEKMQ (reference sequence). The CDR3 here is CASIPRHRGGLYGYTF. In nucleotides, the CDR3 is TGTGCCAGCATCCCACGCCATCGGGGGGGCCTCTATGGCTACACCTTC. Looking up the rest from reference TRBV13 and TRBJ1-2 gives the full variable domain: AAGVIQSPRHLIKEKRETATLKCYPIPRHDTVYWYQQGPGQDPQFLISFYEKMQSDKGSIPDRFSAQQFSDYHSELNMSSLELGDSALYFCASIPRHRGGLYGYTFGSGTRLTVV.

This rearrangement joins TRBV6-5 to TRBJ2-7, with D perhaps TRBD1 (5 bases). Germline CDR1 and CDR2: MNHEY and SVGAGI. V lost 8 bases to trimming and J lost 3 bases, with 14 bases between them. This CDR3 comprises 13 residues. CDR3 in amino acids: CASVRPGCYEQYV. The CDR3 region has the DNA TGTGCCAGCGTCCGTCCAGGGTGCTACGAGCAGTACGTC.

This clone was counted only a few times. V gene TRBV11-2 combines with J gene TRBJ2-5; D is unresolved. CDR1 is SGHAT and CDR2 is FQNNGV in the germline V gene. Trimming took off 5 bases at V and 2 bases at J, with 15 bases between the two ends. This CDR3 has 15 residues. This CDR3 is CASSQEGLGQETQYF. In DNA, the CDR3 is TGTGCCAGCAGCCAAGAAGGCCTAGGACAAGAGACCCAGTACTTC.

The chain carries TRBV7-9 and TRBJ2-5; 8 positions agree with TRBD2. V gave up 0 bases and J gave up 2 bases; unmatched junction bases: 2. The CDR3 is 15 amino acids. The germline V gene has CDR1 SEHNR and CDR2 FQNEAQ (reference sequence). The chain's CDR3 is CASSLAASGQETQYF. The CDR3 DNA is TGTGCCAGCAGCTTAGCGGCTAGCGGGCAAGAGACCCAGTACTTC.

This clone has only a few counts. V and J are TRBV5-6 and TRBJ2-7; no clear D gene. Trimming cost V 10 bases and J 5 bases, with 7 bases left between them. The CDR3 is 9 amino acids. Germline V gene sequence: CDR1 SGHDT, CDR2 YYEEEE. DNA for the CDR3: TGTGCCGGCAAAGACGAGCAGTACTTC. It translates to CAGKDEQYF.

The chain recombines TRBV9 with TRBJ2-1; D uncertain. The germline V gene has CDR1 SGDLS and CDR2 YYNGEE. V was shortened by 3 bases and J by 3 bases, with 4 bases between the two germline ends. The CDR3 is made up of 12 amino acids. CDR3 amino acids: CASSDSYNEQFF. The CDR3 nucleotides read TGTGCCAGCAGCGATAGCTACAATGAGCAGTTCTTC.

The chain uses TRBV9 and TRBJ2-1; TRBD2 aligns across 7 bases. Trimming cost V 0 bases and J 5 bases; bases outside gene matches: 11. Per germline, CDR1 SGDLS and CDR2 YYNGEE. The CDR3 runs 17 residues. CDR3 residues: CASSVGIRGSDNNEQFF. In DNA, the CDR3 is TGTGCCAGCAGCGTAGGTATACGCGGGAGCGATAACAATGAGCAGTTCTTC. Combining the CDR3 with reference TRBV9 and TRBJ2-1 gives the whole variable domain DSGVTQTPKHLITATGQRVTLRCSPRSGDLSVYWYQQSLDQGLQFLIQYYNGEERAKGNILERFSAQQFPDLHSELNLSSLELGDSALYFCASSVGIRGSDNNEQFFGPGTRLTVL.

This clone was observed a handful of times. The CDR3 nucleotides read TGTGCCAGCAGCAAGGAGGGGACAGCCTACGAGCAGTACGTC. It translates to CASSKEGTAYEQYV. V is TRBV21-1 and J is TRBJ2-7; the DNA was not compared with TRBD1, the D call given in the table. TRBV21-1 is a pseudogene locus. The CDR3 length is 14 residues.

This clone has only a few counts. CDR3 nucleotide sequence: TGTGCCAGCAGCTTATCAGGGTCCCAAGAGACCCAGTACTTC. It translates to CASSLSGSQETQYF. The rearrangement uses TRBV13 and TRBJ2-5; a weak D match, TRBD1 (5 bases). Trimming shortened V by 2 bases and J by 1 base, and 8 bases separated the two germline ends. The CDR3 sequence is 14 residues long. From germline, CDR1 is PRHDT and CDR2 FYEKMQ (reference sequence).

This clone came up once. The chain carries TRBV6-5 and TRBJ2-5; 8 nucleotides align to TRBD2. CDR1 and CDR2 (germline): MNHEY, SVGAGI. The CDR3 is 14 amino acids. V was pared by 2 bases and J by 4 bases, with 3 bases of the junction left unmatched. This chain's CDR3 is CASSYTGGAETQYF. The CDR3, as DNA: TGTGCCAGCAGTTACACCGGGGGGGCAGAGACCCAGTACTTC.

This clone has a handful of counts. The chain joins TRBV25-1 to TRBJ2-5; D unresolved. CDR1 and CDR2 from the germline V gene are MGHDK and SYGVNS. The CDR3 covers 12 residues. Trimming removed 2 bases at V and 1 base at J, with 2 bases between. CDR3 DNA: TGTGCCAGCAGTGAACCCCAAGAGACCCAGTACTTC. It encodes CASSEPQETQYF. The variable domain in full, completed from reference TRBV25-1 and TRBJ2-5, reads EADIYQTPRYLVIGTGKKITLECSQTMGHDKMYWYQQDPGMELHLIHYSYGVNSTEKGDLSSESTVSRIRTEHFPLTLESARPSHTSQYLCASSEPQETQYFGPGTRLLVL.

This clone was seen a few times. The chain links TRBV19 to TRBJ1-4; D not resolved. The CDR3 loop spans 15 amino acids. Germline V gene data show CDR1 as LNHDA and CDR2 as SQIVND (reference sequence). Deletions cut 2 bases from V and 0 bases from J, with 7 bases between. The CDR3 DNA reads as TGTGCCAGTAGTATACAGACGGCAACTAATGAAAAACTGTTTTTT. As protein: CASSIQTATNEKLFF.

The rearrangement links TRBV7-9 to TRBJ1-1; D is unresolved. The CDR3 has 14 amino acids. V shed 4 bases and J shed 3 bases, with 12 bases lying between them. The V gene's germline CDR1 is SEHNR and CDR2 FQNEAQ (reference sequence). Written as DNA, the CDR3 is TGTGCCAGCAGCTATTCGGGGAGTTACACTGAAGCTTTCTTT. Protein: CASSYSGSYTEAFF.

The chain is built from TRBV27 and TRBJ2-1; D gene unclear. V gave up 3 bases and J gave up 2 bases, with 8 bases separating them. Germline CDR1 MNHEY, CDR2 SMNVEV (reference sequence). There are 14 residues in the CDR3. The CDR3 nucleotides are TGTGCCAGCAGTTTGGTTGGACCCTACAATGAGCAGTTCTTC. Translation gives CASSLVGPYNEQFF.

This clone was picked up many times. The chain joins TRBV23-1 to TRBJ2-6; D uncertain. TRBV23-1 is an ORF, and what it does is uncertain. Trimming shortened V by 6 bases and J by 4 bases, and 7 bases separated the two germline ends. The CDR3 loop spans 13 amino acids. This CDR3 is CASSTPGANVLTF. The CDR3 DNA follows: TGCGCCAGCAGCACCCCGGGGGCCAACGTCCTGACTTTC.

The J gene is TRBJ2-4, the V gene TRBV4-3; tentatively, D is TRBD2 (5 bases). CDR3 length: 18 amino acids. Germline V lookup: CDR1 LGHNA, CDR2 YSLEER. V was shortened by 0 bases and J by 2 bases, with 17 bases between the two germline ends. The CDR3 loop is CASSQDALAPFTKNIQYF. In DNA, the CDR3 is TGCGCCAGCAGCCAAGATGCCCTAGCCCCTTTTACCAAAAACATTCAGTACTTC.

The gene calls are TRBV7-2 and TRBJ2-7; TRBD2 matches 13 bases. The V and J ends lost 5 bases and 2 bases, in that order; junction bases with no gene match: 3. Germline values: CDR1 SGHTA, CDR2 FQGNSA. The CDR3 is made up of 15 amino acids. CDR3 DNA: TGTGCCAGCAGCCGGACTAGCGGGGGACCCTACGAGCAGTACGTC. This translates into CASSRTSGGPYEQYV.

The chain joins TRBV19 to TRBJ2-1; TRBD2 agrees at 7 bases. V was pared by 3 bases and J by 0 bases, with 2 bases of the junction left unmatched. From germline, CDR1 is LNHDA and CDR2 SQIVND (reference sequence). The CDR3 has 15 amino acids. CDR3: CASSIRGDSYNEQFF. The DNA of the CDR3 is TGTGCCAGTAGTATTCGGGGGGACTCCTACAATGAGCAGTTCTTC.

The chain joins TRBV30 to TRBJ2-1, with D unclear. Trimming pared 0 bases from V and 7 bases from J, leaving 19 bases between. Germline V gives CDR1 GTSNPN, CDR2 SVGIG (reference sequence). This CDR3 is 16 amino acids long. Here the CDR3 reads CAWSVLGRITVNEQFF. CDR3 bases: TGTGCCTGGAGTGTACTTGGCAGGATTACTGTGAATGAGCAGTTCTTC.

This clone occurred a few times. The sample has other DNA sequences that encode this CDR3 too. This sequence joins TRBV5-4 and TRBJ2-1, with D maybe TRBD2 (6 bases). Trimming cost V 5 bases and J 9 bases, with 12 bases left between them. Germline assignment: CDR1 SGHNT and CDR2 YYREEE (reference sequence). The CDR3 consists of 12 residues. CDR3 in amino acids: CASSRGLGEQFF. CDR3 coding DNA: TGTGCCAGCAGTCGGGGGTTAGGTGAGCAGTTCTTC. Variable domain in full (rest from reference TRBV5-4 and TRBJ2-1): ETGVTQSPTHLIKTRGQQVTLRCSSQSGHNTVSWYQQALGQGPQFIFQYYREEENGRGNFPPRFSGLQFPNYSSELNVNALELDDSALYLCASSRGLGEQFFGPGTRLTVL.

The chain employs TRBV5-1 and TRBJ2-1; perhaps TRBD2 as D (6 bases). CDR3 length: 15 amino acids. V was shortened by 4 bases and J by 2 bases, with 13 bases between the two germline ends. Germline V gene data show CDR1 as SGHRS and CDR2 as YFSETQ. CDR3: CASSLETSTYNEQFF. The CDR3 DNA reads as TGCGCCAGCAGCCTAGAGACTAGTACCTACAATGAGCAGTTCTTC.

This clone was counted between two and nine times. At one end the junction does not follow the germline gene, possibly because of a read error. This chain uses TRBV7-9 with TRBJ2-3; weak D call: TRBD1 (5 bases). This CDR3 is 13 amino acids long. Germline CDR1 and CDR2: SEHNR and FQNEAQ (reference sequence). This CDR3 reads CASSLLGQDTQYF. The CDR3 DNA reads TGCGCCAGCAGCCTACTGGGGCAGGATACGCAGTATTTT.

This clone was seen a few times. The V call is TRBV18, the J call TRBJ2-1; D is unresolved. CDR1 KGHSH and CDR2 LQKENI come from the germline V gene. Trimming cost V 6 bases and J 6 bases, with 12 bases left between them. CDR3 length: 13 residues. The CDR3 sequence is CASSPQRVNEQFF. The CDR3 DNA reads as TGTGCCAGCTCCCCTCAAAGGGTCAATGAGCAGTTCTTC.

The sample holds a few counts of this clone. The CDR3 here is CASSPPGQMTQYF. The CDR3 coding sequence is TGTGCCAGCAGTCCTCCGGGACAGATGACCCAGTACTTC. The chain is built from TRBV28 and TRBJ2-5; 7 nucleotides align to TRBD1. The CDR3 contains 13 residues. Trimming cost V 5 bases and J 7 bases; bases outside gene matches: 7. Germline lookup yields CDR1 MDHEN and CDR2 SYDVKM.

There are a few counts of this clone. J is TRBJ2-1 and V is TRBV7-6; TRBD2 aligns across 8 bases. Germline V lookup: CDR1 SGHVS, CDR2 FNYEAQ. The CDR3 contains 17 residues. Trimming cost V 1 base and J 4 bases; bases outside gene matches: 9. The CDR3 sequence: CASSLVASGGTYNEQFF. The CDR3 bases are TGTGCCAGCAGCTTAGTTGCGAGCGGGGGTACTTACAATGAGCAGTTCTTC.

This chain uses TRBV21-1 with TRBJ1-2; the tabulated D call, TRBD1, remains unverified against the DNA. TRBV21-1 is a pseudogene. CDR3 size: 13 residues. This chain's CDR3 is CASTTTGPHGYTF. CDR3 DNA sequence: TGTGCCAGCACTACGACAGGGCCGCATGGCTACACCTTC.

This clone was seen at least ten times. The chain uses TRBV29-1 and TRBJ2-7, with a possible D match to TRBD2 (6 bases). Germline loops: CDR1 SQVTM, CDR2 ANQGSEA. The CDR3 sequence is 11 residues long. The V gene lost 7 bases and the J gene lost 1 base, with 8 bases spanning the gap. CDR3 in DNA: TGCAGCGGCGGGGAATCCTACGAGCAGTACTTC. Amino acids: CSGGESYEQYF.

This clone showed up just a few times. The CDR3 region has the DNA TGTGCCAGCAGCCCGAGGACTAGCGGATACAATGAGCAGTTCTTC. This codes for CASSPRTSGYNEQFF. The rearrangement uses TRBV11-3 and TRBJ2-1, with 10 bases identical to TRBD2. In germline, CDR1 is SGHNT, CDR2 YENEEA. There are 15 residues in the CDR3. With 5 bases clipped from V and 4 bases from J, the junction kept 5 bases outside the gene matches.